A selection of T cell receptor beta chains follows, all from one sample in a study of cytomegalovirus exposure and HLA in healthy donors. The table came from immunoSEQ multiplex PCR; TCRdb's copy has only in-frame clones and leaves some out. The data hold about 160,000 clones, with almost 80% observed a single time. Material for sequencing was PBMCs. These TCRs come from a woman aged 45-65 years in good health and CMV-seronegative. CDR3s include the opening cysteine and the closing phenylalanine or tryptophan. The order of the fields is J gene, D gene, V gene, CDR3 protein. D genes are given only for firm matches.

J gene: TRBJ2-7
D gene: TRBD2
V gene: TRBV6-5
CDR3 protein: CASSYISGGRSYEQYF

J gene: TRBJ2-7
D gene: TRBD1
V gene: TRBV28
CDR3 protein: CASRGSGTGAYEQYF

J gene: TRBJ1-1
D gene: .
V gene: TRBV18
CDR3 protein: CASSPVPGDTEAFF

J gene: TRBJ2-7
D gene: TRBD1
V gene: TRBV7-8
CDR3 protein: CASSVPDRGRPYEQYF

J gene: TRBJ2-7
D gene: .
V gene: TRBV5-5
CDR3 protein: CASSFFPERRTYEQYF

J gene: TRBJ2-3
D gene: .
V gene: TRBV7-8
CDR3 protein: CASSWLTTDTQYF

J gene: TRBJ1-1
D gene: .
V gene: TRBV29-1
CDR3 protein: CSARNTEAFF

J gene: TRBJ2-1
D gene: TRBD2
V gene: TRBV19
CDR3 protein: CASSIFSGRGNEQFF

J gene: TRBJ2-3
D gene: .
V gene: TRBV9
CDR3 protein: CASSGQGWGDTQYF

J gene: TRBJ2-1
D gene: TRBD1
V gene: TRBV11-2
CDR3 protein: CASSFTGASSYNEQFF

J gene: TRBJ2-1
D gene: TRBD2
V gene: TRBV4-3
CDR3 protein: CASSQDWASGRYNEQFF

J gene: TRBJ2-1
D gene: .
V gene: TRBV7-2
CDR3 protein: CASSFFWETTNEQFF

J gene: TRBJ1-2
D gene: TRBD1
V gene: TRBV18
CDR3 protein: CASSPEGQGTGYTF

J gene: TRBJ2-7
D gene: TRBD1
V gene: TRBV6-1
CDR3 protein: CASSARTGGKGEQYF

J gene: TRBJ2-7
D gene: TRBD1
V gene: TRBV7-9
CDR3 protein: CASSLDRSSYEQYF

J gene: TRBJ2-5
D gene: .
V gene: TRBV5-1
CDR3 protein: CASSPGHSNAEETQYF

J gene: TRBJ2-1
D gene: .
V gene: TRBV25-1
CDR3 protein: CASSERGRNEQFF

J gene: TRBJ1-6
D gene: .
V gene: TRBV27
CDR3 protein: CASVPKKVNGASYNSPLHF

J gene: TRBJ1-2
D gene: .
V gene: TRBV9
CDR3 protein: CASSGDRTYRGYTF

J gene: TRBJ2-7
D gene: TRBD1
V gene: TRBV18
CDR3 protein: CASSPNRGEIEQYF

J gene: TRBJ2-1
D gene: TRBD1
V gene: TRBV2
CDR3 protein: CASARDRGSRVRNEQFF

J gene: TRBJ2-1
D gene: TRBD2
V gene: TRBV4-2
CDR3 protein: CASSQEYQGLAGGYEQFF

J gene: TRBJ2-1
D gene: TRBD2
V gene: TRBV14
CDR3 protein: CASSQDPLAGSYNEQFF

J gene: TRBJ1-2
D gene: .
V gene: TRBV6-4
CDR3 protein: CASSDRGYGYTF

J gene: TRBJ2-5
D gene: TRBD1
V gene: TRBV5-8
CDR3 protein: CASSPHGTGYTETQYF

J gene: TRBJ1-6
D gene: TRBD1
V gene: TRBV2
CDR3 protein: CASRGQGWNSPLHF

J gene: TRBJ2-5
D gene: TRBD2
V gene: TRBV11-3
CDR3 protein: CASSLGTSMEETQYF

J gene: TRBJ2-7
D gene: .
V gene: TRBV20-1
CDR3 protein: CSVLPGEQYF

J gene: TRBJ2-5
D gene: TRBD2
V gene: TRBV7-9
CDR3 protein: CASSYTGLAGEQYF

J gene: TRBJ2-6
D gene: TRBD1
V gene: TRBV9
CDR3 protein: CASSVVSDRGPGFTGANVLTF

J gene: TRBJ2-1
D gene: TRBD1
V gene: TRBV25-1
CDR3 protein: CASSEWGSGQGNNEQFF

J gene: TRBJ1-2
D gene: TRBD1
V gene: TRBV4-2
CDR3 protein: CASSQRTGDDGYTF

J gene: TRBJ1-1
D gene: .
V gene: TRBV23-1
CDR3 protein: CASSQSRGVRGPTNTEAFF

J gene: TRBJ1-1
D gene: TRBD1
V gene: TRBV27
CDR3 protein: CASWAFRDRNTEAFF

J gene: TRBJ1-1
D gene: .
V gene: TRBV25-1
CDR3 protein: CASSVRQRGTTEAFF

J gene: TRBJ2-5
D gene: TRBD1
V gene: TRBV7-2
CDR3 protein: CASTQDRGAETQYF

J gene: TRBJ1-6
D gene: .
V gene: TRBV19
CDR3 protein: CASRDRKGSPLHF

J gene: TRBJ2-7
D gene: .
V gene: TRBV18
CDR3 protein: CASSGTLTYEQYF

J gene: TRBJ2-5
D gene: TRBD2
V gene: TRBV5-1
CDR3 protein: CASSLVPPSGQETQYF